What follows is one T cell receptor beta chain and its context. The antigen is unknown. The CDR3 length is 14 residues. The V and J ends lost 5 bases and 3 bases respectively, with 13 bases between them. Germline values: CDR1 SGHVS, CDR2 FQNEAQ. Excluded were patients having autoimmune disease history or systemic immunosuppression. These data originate in a study of OX40 agonist ivuxolimab in advanced cancers. Libraries were prepared by immunoSEQ multiplex PCR; TCRdb keeps only in-frame clonotypes and omits some of them. Seen here are fewer than 65,000 clones, roughly nine tenths observed once, and the top ten hold over 3.5%. The study's findings and limits: CD4+ and CD8+ blood T cells expanded clonally by week 6 at 0.1 to 3.0 mg/kg. In general, CD8+ T cells held more expanded clones than CD4+ did, on average. Among the least clonally expanded were partial responders at 0.1-3.0 mg/kg.

The chain carries TRBV7-8 and TRBJ1-1, with D maybe TRBD1 (5 bases). The source of this sequence is an adult with an advanced solid tumor such as melanoma, head and neck, liver or kidney cancer. Sequences were derived from CD4+ or CD8+ T cells sorted from blood, sampled in a trial of the OX40 agonist ivuxolimab. The CDR3 nucleotides are TGTGCCAGCAGCCTCGCAGGGAGGTACACTGAAGCTTTCTTT. Protein sequence: CASSLAGRYTEAFF.